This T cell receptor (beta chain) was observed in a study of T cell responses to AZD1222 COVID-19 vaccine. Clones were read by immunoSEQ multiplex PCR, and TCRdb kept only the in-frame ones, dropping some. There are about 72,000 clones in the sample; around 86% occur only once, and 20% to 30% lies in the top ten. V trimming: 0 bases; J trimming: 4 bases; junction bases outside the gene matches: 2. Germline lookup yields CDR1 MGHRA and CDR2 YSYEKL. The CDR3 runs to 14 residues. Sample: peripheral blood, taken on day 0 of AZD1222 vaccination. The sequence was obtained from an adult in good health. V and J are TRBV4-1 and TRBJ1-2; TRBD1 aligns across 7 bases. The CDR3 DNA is TGCGCCAGCAGCCAAGAAAGGGGGCCCTATGGCTACACCTTC. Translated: CASSQERGPYGYTF.